This TCR beta chain was sequenced in a study of T cells in Graves' hyperthyroidism and ophthalmopathy. Whole-study findings and limits: Ophthalmopathy, as predicted by the model, came a median roughly 6.5 months after the prediction.

Regions amplified from RNA transcripts were the TCR beta CDR3 regions. The TCR CDR3 was amplified in a first-round RT-PCR using the HTBI primer set. TCRdb used MiXCR to reprocess the multiplex PCR reads, holding one entry per CDR3 protein. The sample includes around 270,000 distinct CDR3 sequences, about 19% of them seen just once. Germline V lookup: CDR1 SEHNR, CDR2 FQNEAQ (reference sequence). With 11 bases removed from V and 2 bases from J, the gap between germline ends came to 7 bases. CDR3 length equals 12 residues. Of note for this clonotype: Its antigen remains unidentified.

The chain is built from TRBV7-9 and TRBJ2-6; D is ambiguous. The specimen was blood. The sequence derives from a middle-aged man with Graves' ophthalmopathy. The CDR3 here is CALEPGANVLTF. The CDR3 region has the DNA TGTGCCCTAGAGCCTGGGGCCAACGTCCTGACTTTC.